This is a list of T cell receptor beta chains from one sample in a study of CD8 T cells in ankylosing spondylitis. Each CDR3 protein gets one entry after TCRdb re-called the 5' RACE reads with MiXCR. The table has 300,000 to 400,000 distinct CDR3 sequences, 20% to 25% seen once; the top ten hold approximately 14%. The sample comprised blood, either unsorted or a sorted T cell fraction (not recorded which). These receptors were collected from a male donor with ankylosing spondylitis or in good health (not recorded which). Each CDR3 is given with its conserved first and last residue. D genes are given only for firm matches. Not every row has a clone size; where given, it reads once, few, many or a size class.

>TRBV6-1|TRBD1|TRBJ2-7|.
CASGTGGFNEQYF
TGTGCCAGCGGGACAGGGGGCTTCAACGAGCAGTACTTC
>TRBV6-4|.|TRBJ2-1|.
CASSEGGSAYNEQFF
TGTGCCAGCAGTGAGGGGGGTTCGGCCTACAATGAGCAGTTCTTC
>TRBV5-4|TRBD2|TRBJ2-3|.
CASRQYQGGGTDTQYF
TGTGCCAGCAGACAATACCAGGGAGGGGGCACAGATACGCAGTATTTT
>TRBV29-1|.|TRBJ2-7|.
CSADGAGQRCEQYF
TGCAGCGCCGATGGTGCGGGACAAAGGTGCGAGCAGTACTTC
>TRBV7-9|.|TRBJ2-2|once
CASSYSPRTGELFF
TGTGCCAGCAGCTACTCGCCTCGCACCGGGGAGCTGTTTTTT
>TRBV6-2/TRBV6-3|TRBD1|TRBJ2-7|few
CASRDETGFPYEQYF
TGTGCCAGCAGAGACGAGACAGGGTTCCCCTACGAGCAGTACTTC
>TRBV3-1|TRBD1|TRBJ2-6|.
CASSQEGQGAPGANVLTF
TGTGCCAGCAGCCAAGAAGGACAGGGGGCGCCTGGGGCCAACGTCCTGACTTTC
>TRBV4-1|.|TRBJ2-7|few
CASSRVTESYEQYF
TGCGCCAGCAGCCGGGTAACAGAGTCCTACGAGCAGTACTTC
>TRBV9|.|TRBJ2-7|many
CASSPGTDFVYEQYF
TGTGCCAGCAGCCCAGGGACGGACTTCGTCTACGAGCAGTACTTC
>TRBV4-2|TRBD2|TRBJ2-3|.
CASSPPSSGGFSPAADTQYF
TGTGCCAGCAGCCCCCCGAGTAGCGGGGGGTTTTCCCCAGCGGCAGATACGCAGTATTTT
>TRBV5-1|TRBD1|TRBJ2-7|few
CASSSQGTGLGEQYF
TGCGCCAGCAGCTCCCAGGGGACAGGGCTCGGCGAGCAGTACTTC
>TRBV20-1|.|TRBJ2-7|few
CSAGWTSYEQYF
TGCAGTGCGGGCTGGACCTCCTACGAGCAGTACTTC
>TRBV20-1|.|TRBJ2-3|few
CSATPPGFLGTDTQYF
TGCAGTGCTACCCCCCCGGGATTTCTAGGCACAGATACGCAGTATTTT
>TRBV12-3/TRBV12-4|.|TRBJ2-5|.
CASSLEWATQYF
TGTGCCAGCAGTTTGGAGTGGGCGACCCAGTACTTC
>TRBV29-1|.|TRBJ2-7|.
CSVELKLGGYEQYF
TGCAGCGTTGAACTTAAGTTGGGGGGCTACGAGCAGTACTTC
>TRBV12-3/TRBV12-4|.|TRBJ2-3|few
CASSPGFTDTQYF
TGTGCCAGCAGTCCCGGGTTCACAGATACGCAGTATTTT
>TRBV27|.|TRBJ2-7|few
CASSNTGGGSYEQYF
TGTGCCAGCAGTAACACAGGGGGGGGCTCCTACGAGCAGTACTTC
>TRBV27|.|TRBJ2-7|few
CASSLGRASIYEQYF
TGTGCCAGCAGTTTAGGAAGAGCCTCGATCTACGAGCAGTACTTC
>TRBV5-6|.|TRBJ1-1|few
CASCDHPQTGGRAFF
TGTGCCAGCTGCGACCACCCCCAGACAGGCGGTCGAGCTTTCTTT
>TRBV19|.|TRBJ2-7|few
CASSIEIGWSYEQYF
TGTGCCAGTAGTATAGAAATAGGATGGTCCTACGAGCAGTACTTC
>TRBV24-1|TRBD2|TRBJ2-1|few
CATSDHSGGRSYNEQFF
TGTGCCACCAGTGACCATAGCGGGGGGCGCTCCTACAATGAGCAGTTCTTC
>TRBV10-3|.|TRBJ1-2|.
CAISERGVSGYTF
TGTGCCATCAGTGAAAGGGGTGTCAGTGGCTACACCTTC
>TRBV7-6|.|TRBJ2-1|.
CASSTPDQNYNEQFF
TGTGCCAGCAGCACCCCGGACCAAAACTACAATGAGCAGTTCTTC
>TRBV29-1|TRBD1|TRBJ2-5|few
CSVLQGAQYF
TGCAGCGTCCTACAGGGGGCCCAGTACTTC
>TRBV12-3/TRBV12-4|.|TRBJ2-3|few
CASSSGLNTDTQYF
TGTGCCAGCAGTTCGGGACTTAACACAGATACGCAGTATTTT
>TRBV20-1|TRBD1|TRBJ2-3|.
CSAQDRTVVDTQYF
TGCAGTGCCCAGGACAGGACGGTCGTAGATACGCAGTATTTT
>TRBV28|.|TRBJ2-7|once
CASSLMGAPYEQYF
TGTGCCAGCAGTTTAATGGGGGCCCCCTACGAGCAGTACTTC
>TRBV27|TRBD1|TRBJ2-7|few
CASSLAGTADYEQYF
TGTGCCAGCAGTTTAGCCGGGACAGCTGACTACGAGCAGTACTTC
>TRBV7-3|TRBD2|TRBJ2-1|.
CASSPMGGAYNEQFF
TGTGCCAGCAGCCCCATGGGGGGGGCCTACAATGAGCAGTTCTTC
>TRBV10-3|TRBD2|TRBJ2-1|few
CAISWTSGDNEQFF
TGTGCCATCAGTTGGACTAGCGGGGACAATGAGCAGTTCTTC
>TRBV7-9|TRBD2|TRBJ2-5|.
CASSPAGTSGRETQYF
TGTGCCAGCAGCCCGGCGGGGACTAGTGGGCGCGAGACCCAGTACTTC
>TRBV20-1|.|TRBJ2-5|.
CSARVANQETQYF
TGCAGTGCTAGAGTTGCAAACCAAGAGACCCAGTACTTC
>TRBV11-2|.|TRBJ2-3|few
CASSLRGSEADTQYF
TGTGCCAGCAGCTTAAGGGGGTCCGAGGCAGATACGCAGTATTTT
>TRBV12-3/TRBV12-4|.|TRBJ2-2|few
CASSLGRVVDTGELFF
TGTGCCAGCAGTTTAGGCAGGGTGGTAGACACCGGGGAGCTGTTTTTT
>TRBV7-9|TRBD1|TRBJ1-1|.
CASSPDGTANTEAFF
TGTGCCAGCAGCCCAGATGGGACAGCGAACACTGAAGCTTTCTTT
>TRBV12-3/TRBV12-4|.|TRBJ2-1|.
CASSLSLGAGRVEQFF
TGTGCCAGCAGTTTATCTCTCGGGGCGGGGCGGGTTGAGCAGTTCTTC
>TRBV7-2|.|TRBJ2-3|few
CASSMGANPSTDTQYF
TGTGCCAGCAGCATGGGGGCCAACCCTAGCACAGATACGCAGTATTTT
>TRBV28|TRBD2|TRBJ2-7|few
CASRPRLAGDYEQYF
TGTGCCAGCAGGCCCCGACTAGCGGGGGACTACGAGCAGTACTTC
>TRBV30|.|TRBJ1-1|.
CAWAGRATEAFF
TGTGCCTGGGCGGGGAGGGCCACTGAAGCTTTCTTT
>TRBV4-1|.|TRBJ1-1|many
CASSQVGVGTEAFF
TGCGCCAGCAGCCAGGTGGGAGTTGGAACTGAAGCTTTCTTT
>TRBV14|.|TRBJ2-1|few
CASSLTSAGSYNEQFF
TGTGCCAGCAGCCTCACATCTGCGGGATCCTACAATGAGCAGTTCTTC
>TRBV7-9|.|TRBJ2-7|few
CASSAAGTTVYEQYF
TGTGCCAGCAGCGCCGCCGGGACGACAGTCTACGAGCAGTACTTC
>TRBV9|.|TRBJ1-4|.
CASSVGSNEKLFF
TGTGCCAGCAGCGTAGGCTCTAATGAAAAACTGTTTTTT